The clone carrying this T cell receptor (beta chain) was seen a few times. Its antigen is undetermined. This sample was taken from a study of cytomegalovirus exposure and HLA in healthy donors. General study findings and limits: Later genetic work tied a missense DCLRE1C variant to beta-chain V and J trimming.

The PCR made use of 60 Vbeta and 13 Jbeta primers. Clones were read by immunoSEQ multiplex PCR, and TCRdb kept only the in-frame ones, dropping some. The data hold about 100,000 clones, with approximately 76% observed a single time. The CDR3 spans 14 residues. Trimming removed 0 bases from V and 1 base from J, with 7 bases in between. Germline lookup yields CDR1 SGHRS and CDR2 YFSETQ. Specimen: PBMCs. The chain uses TRBV5-1 and TRBJ1-2, with D possibly being TRBD1 (5 bases). The sequence was obtained from a woman in her sixties in good health and CMV-seropositive. The CDR3 DNA reads as TGCGCCAGCAGCTTGGAGGGGAATAACTATGGCTACACCTTC. It codes for CASSLEGNNYGYTF.